These 28 T cell receptor beta chains were all obtained from the same sample, sequenced in a study of T-cell memory formation after mild COVID-19. TCRdb independently ran MiXCR on the 5' RACE reads; one entry per CDR3 protein. The sample comprises over 9,500 distinct CDR3 sequences, about 14% of which are singletons, and more than 45% rests with the top ten. Sequencing was carried out using PBMCs or a T cell subset sorted from them (not recorded which). Receptors originate from a man in his late teens or twenties who had mild COVID-19 (a few samples of this study predate the infection). Cell type and time point are not known.

This clonotype was recorded many times. V usage is TRBV7-9 and J usage is TRBJ2-7, with 13 bases aligning to TRBD2. The CDR3 is 17 amino acids. With V trimmed by 5 bases and J by 3 bases, 10 bases remained unmatched. The germline CDR1 and CDR2 sequences are SEHNR and FQNEAQ (reference sequence). CDR3 DNA: TGTGCCAGCAGCGCGGGACTAGCGGGGATCAGAAACTACGAGCAGTACTTC. Its translation is CASSAGLAGIRNYEQYF.

At least ten counts were recorded for this clonotype. V and J are TRBV3-1 and TRBJ2-5; no clear D. The CDR3 is made up of 14 amino acids. Trimming pared 4 bases from V and 1 base from J, leaving 10 bases between. Germline V gene lookup returns CDR1 LGHDT and CDR2 YNNKEL (reference sequence). CDR3 DNA sequence: TGTGCCAGCAGCCCCGGGCTGCGCCAAGAGACCCAGTACTTC. This codes for CASSPGLRQETQYF.

In its sample, this clonotype was seen many times. CDR3 loop: CASSFGSDTQYF. The CDR3 DNA follows: TGTGCCAGCAGTTTTGGTTCAGATACGCAGTATTTT. The chain carries TRBV12-3 or TRBV12-4 and TRBJ2-3; no clear D gene. V lost 3 bases to trimming and J lost 4 bases, with 5 bases between them. The CDR3 has 12 residues.

This clonotype was counted ten times or more. This chain uses TRBV15 with TRBJ2-5; 8 nucleotides align to TRBD2. CDR1 is LNHNV and CDR2 is YYDKDF in the germline V gene (reference sequence). The CDR3 extends over 15 amino acids. V lost 2 bases and J lost 5; bases outside the gene matches: 7. CDR3 nucleotide sequence: TGTGCCACCAGCAGACGGGAGGGGGGTGCGGAGACCCAGTACTTC. Translation: CATSRREGGAETQYF. Looking up the rest from reference TRBV15 and TRBJ2-5 gives the full variable domain: DAMVIQNPRYQVTQFGKPVTLSCSQTLNHNVMYWYQQKSSQAPKLLFHYYDKDFNNEADTPDNFQSRRPNTSFCFLDIRSPGLGDTAMYLCATSRREGGAETQYFGPGTRLLVL.

By sample share, this clonotype is medium-sized (0.01 to 0.1%). The V and J genes are TRBV3-1 and TRBJ1-1, with D unclear. Trimming removed 3 bases at V and 1 base at J, with 9 bases between. Germline assignment: CDR1 LGHDT and CDR2 YNNKEL (reference sequence). The CDR3 consists of 14 residues. As DNA, the CDR3 is TGTGCCAGCAGCCACCCCGCATGGAACACTGAAGCTTTCTTT. The encoded protein is CASSHPAWNTEAFF.

At least ten counts were recorded for this clonotype. The chain links TRBV4-2 to TRBJ2-3; D not certain. Germline V gene sequence: CDR1 LGHNA, CDR2 YNFKEQ. The CDR3 extends over 18 amino acids. V shed 4 bases and J shed 2 bases, with 22 bases lying between them. The CDR3 nucleotides are TGTGCCAGCAGCCTATCCCCTGGGTACAGCCTTCTCACAGATACGCAGTATTTT. This encodes CASSLSPGYSLLTDTQYF.

The V and J genes are TRBV2 and TRBJ1-2, with D uncertain. Trimming pared 4 bases from V and 2 bases from J, leaving 14 bases between. The germline V gene has CDR1 SNHLY and CDR2 FYNNEI. The CDR3 spans 15 residues. The CDR3: CASSGTETRNYGYTF. The CDR3 bases are TGTGCCAGCAGTGGAACCGAGACAAGGAACTATGGCTACACCTTC.

This clonotype was counted a few times. The chain couples TRBV29-1 to TRBJ2-2; a possible D gene is TRBD2 (6 bases). V lost 4 bases and J lost 2, with 14 bases in between. The length of the CDR3 is 15 residues. Germline CDR1 reads SQVTM; CDR2 reads ANQGSEA. The CDR3 region is CSVGQVGLNTGELFF. The CDR3 nucleotides are TGCAGCGTTGGGCAGGTTGGACTAAACACCGGGGAGCTGTTTTTT.

This clonotype appeared many times. V and J are TRBV12-3 or TRBV12-4 and TRBJ1-2; D call uncertain. There are 13 residues in the CDR3. The V gene lost 3 bases and the J gene lost 8 bases, with 13 bases spanning the gap. Here the CDR3 DNA reads TGTGCCAGCAGTTTTAACAGCTTGAGGGGCTACACCTTC. Protein sequence: CASSFNSLRGYTF.

The sample holds a few counts of this clonotype. The V call is TRBV7-6, the J call TRBJ2-3, with TRBD2 matching 7 bases. The CDR3 has 16 amino acids. The V and J ends lost 2 bases and 6 bases, in that order; junction bases with no gene match: 11. Germline V gene sequence: CDR1 SGHVS, CDR2 FNYEAQ. The CDR3 coding sequence is TGTGCCAGCAGCTTAAGGACTAGTGCCCTACTGGATACGCAGTATTTT. It encodes CASSLRTSALLDTQYF.

This clonotype appeared many times. The genes are TRBV6-2 or TRBV6-3 and TRBJ1-4; 7 positions match TRBD1. This CDR3 is built from 15 residues. V dropped 0 bases and J dropped 8; count of bases not matched to a gene: 6. Germline V CDR1 and CDR2: MNHEY, SVGEGT. The CDR3 spells CASSYSRDSREKLFF. In DNA, the CDR3 is TGTGCCAGCAGTTACTCCCGGGACAGCCGAGAAAAACTGTTTTTT.

This clonotype occurred many times. The CDR3 is CASSSPRGPGFNEQFF. CDR3 bases: TGTGCCAGCAGTTCCCCTCGGGGCCCTGGGTTCAATGAGCAGTTCTTC. The V and J genes are TRBV27 and TRBJ2-1; D may be TRBD1 or TRBD2 (5 bases each). In germline, CDR1 is MNHEY, CDR2 SMNVEV (reference sequence). V lost 4 bases and J 6 bases, leaving 19 bases between the germline ends. The CDR3 covers 16 residues.

The chain carries TRBV5-5 and TRBJ1-2; no clear D gene. The V end was cut by 0 bases, the J end by 1 base, with 7 bases between. Germline V CDR1 and CDR2: SGHKS, YYEKEE (reference sequence). This CDR3 has 14 residues. CDR3 nucleotide sequence: TGTGCCAGCAGCTTGGCCCAGTTTAACTATGGCTACACCTTC. This translates into CASSLAQFNYGYTF.

The CDR3: CASKFGGSTDTQYF. The CDR3 region has the DNA TGTGCCAGCAAATTCGGGGGCTCCACAGATACGCAGTATTTT. The chain links TRBV2 to TRBJ2-3; D tentatively reads TRBD1 or TRBD2 (6 bases each). This CDR3 has 14 amino acids. Trimming stripped 7 bases from V and 2 bases from J, with 13 bases between. Looked up from germline, CDR1 is SNHLY and CDR2 is FYNNEI.

Ten or more counts support this clonotype. The V and J genes are TRBV12-3 or TRBV12-4 and TRBJ2-7; D ambiguous. Trimming cost V 3 bases and J 1 base, with 4 bases left between them. This CDR3 is built from 12 residues. CDR3 region: CASSLGSYEQYV. The CDR3 DNA sequence: TGTGCCAGCAGTTTGGGTTCCTACGAGCAGTACGTC.

This clonotype was counted at least ten times. The chain uses TRBV4-1 and TRBJ1-5; no clear D. Germline V gives CDR1 MGHRA, CDR2 YSYEKL. This CDR3 region has 12 residues. Deletions cut 2 bases from V and 6 bases from J, with 5 bases between. CDR3 loop: CASSQPGQPQHF. As DNA, the CDR3 is TGCGCCAGCAGCCAACCCGGTCAGCCCCAGCATTTT.

The chain couples TRBV4-2 to TRBJ2-5, with D unresolved. Germline CDR1 reads LGHNA; CDR2 reads YNFKEQ. Trimming shortened V by 0 bases and J by 4 bases, and 9 bases separated the two germline ends. This CDR3 has 14 residues. The CDR3 sequence is CASSQEWSVETQYF. For the CDR3, the DNA is TGTGCCAGCAGCCAAGAATGGAGCGTAGAGACCCAGTACTTC.

This clonotype was seen a few times. The rearrangement joins TRBV20-1 to TRBJ2-3; TRBD1 matches 8 bases. The CDR3 runs 15 residues. Germline V gives CDR1 DFQATT, CDR2 SNEGSKA (reference sequence). V was clipped by 2 bases and J by 6 bases; unmatched bases: 10. The CDR3 sequence is CSARLPGGVGDTQYF. The CDR3 nucleotides are TGCAGTGCTAGACTGCCAGGGGGCGTAGGGGATACGCAGTATTTT.

The table lists this clonotype with many counts. The chain recombines TRBV4-3 with TRBJ2-5, with D maybe TRBD2 (6 bases). V lost 0 bases, J lost 4 bases, and 15 bases lay in between. This CDR3 comprises 16 residues. CDR1 LGHNA and CDR2 YSLEER come from the germline V gene. This CDR3 is CASSQEVSGLIETQYF. CDR3 DNA: TGCGCCAGCAGCCAAGAAGTTAGCGGATTAATAGAGACCCAGTACTTC.

The gene calls are TRBV3-2 and TRBJ1-2. TRBV3-2 is tagged as a pseudogene. This CDR3 region has 9 residues. CDR3 sequence: CAAEGGYTF. The CDR3 DNA reads TGTGCAGCGGAGGGCGGCTACACCTTC.

The table lists this clonotype with many counts. V and J are TRBV27 and TRBJ1-2, with D uncertain. The germline V and J ends were trimmed by 1 base and 2 bases, with 11 bases remaining between them. The CDR3 runs to 15 residues. Germline values: CDR1 MNHEY, CDR2 SMNVEV (reference sequence). This CDR3 is CASSLWGRSNYGYTF. The CDR3 DNA follows: TGTGCCAGCAGTTTATGGGGAAGGTCGAACTATGGCTACACCTTC.

This clonotype occurred a few times. This chain joins TRBV12-3 or TRBV12-4 and TRBJ1-1; TRBD1 agrees at 8 bases. The CDR3 extends over 14 amino acids. Trimming removed 5 bases from V and 5 bases from J; junction bases left unmatched: 7. The CDR3 reads CASSRTGGWTEAFF. The CDR3 DNA reads as TGTGCCAGCAGTCGAACAGGGGGTTGGACTGAAGCTTTCTTT.

This clonotype has at least ten counts. CDR3 amino acids: CASIGSPNYGYTF. CDR3 nucleotide sequence: TGTGCCAGCATTGGGAGCCCCAACTATGGCTACACCTTC. The chain couples TRBV6-5 to TRBJ1-2; D gene ambiguous. This CDR3 has 13 amino acids. CDR1 and CDR2 (germline): MNHEY, SVGAGI. The ends were cut back, 7 bases at V and 2 bases at J, with 11 bases in the middle.

This clonotype has at least ten counts. This chain joins TRBV2 and TRBJ2-7, with 9 bases aligning to TRBD1. Germline V lookup: CDR1 SNHLY, CDR2 FYNNEI. The CDR3 spans 15 residues. V was clipped by 2 bases and J by 3 bases; unmatched bases: 5. The CDR3 sequence: CASSERTGALYEQYF. In nucleotides, the CDR3 is TGTGCCAGCAGTGAAAGGACAGGGGCCCTCTACGAGCAGTACTTC.

This clonotype occurred many times. As DNA, the CDR3 is TGTGCCAGCAGCGGGGGGGACGCCCCAATCCAGCCCCAGCATTTT. Translated: CASSGGDAPIQPQHF. V gene TRBV9 combines with J gene TRBJ1-5, with D possibly matching TRBD1 (5 bases). Germline V lookup: CDR1 SGDLS, CDR2 YYNGEE. This CDR3 spans 15 amino acids. The ends were cut back, 3 bases at V and 7 bases at J, with 17 bases in the middle.

The chain employs TRBV7-4 and TRBJ1-4; possibly TRBD1 for D (6 bases). The V end lost 4 bases, the J end lost 8 bases, and 20 bases lay between the germline ends. Germline CDR1 is SGHVT and CDR2 is SQSDAQ. This CDR3 has 16 amino acids. The CDR3 protein is CASSYPLEGVKEKLFF. The CDR3 DNA sequence: TGTGCCAGCAGCTATCCTTTAGAGGGGGTAAAAGAAAAACTGTTTTTT.

This clonotype was seen a few times. The chain combines TRBV13 with TRBJ1-5, with D hard to call. The CDR3 totals 12 residues. Germline assignment: CDR1 PRHDT and CDR2 FYEKMQ (reference sequence). V was clipped by 0 bases and J by 7 bases, with 4 bases between them. The CDR3 reads CASSLGWQPQHF. DNA for the CDR3: TGTGCCAGCAGCTTAGGTTGGCAGCCCCAGCATTTT.

This clonotype has at least ten counts. This chain connects TRBV28 to TRBJ2-3; 9 nucleotides match TRBD2. Germline assignment: CDR1 MDHEN and CDR2 SYDVKM. V lost 10 bases and J lost 4; bases outside the gene matches: 12. There are 15 residues in the CDR3. The CDR3 loop reads CATTFSGGGADTQYF. The CDR3 bases are TGTGCCACCACCTTTAGCGGGGGCGGGGCAGATACGCAGTATTTT. The whole variable domain, remainder taken from reference TRBV28 and TRBJ2-3, is DVKVTQSSRYLVKRTGEKVFLECVQDMDHENMFWYRQDPGLGLRLIYFSYDVKMKEKGDIPEGYSVSREKKERFSLILESASTNQTSMYLCATTFSGGGADTQYFGPGTRLTVL.